This T cell receptor (beta chain) appears in the sequencing data of a study of CD8 T cells in Susac syndrome. It was with random hexamers that roughly 0.5 to 1 ug RNA was reverse transcribed. Amplification of TCR beta CDR3 spanned 54 Vbeta and 13 Jbeta via immunoSEQ multiplex PCR. TCRdb reprocessed the immunoSEQ multiplex PCR reads via MiXCR and lists one record per CDR3 protein. The sample records about 120,000 distinct CDR3 sequences, about 94% being singletons. This TCR was recovered from a human donor with multiple sclerosis. Sequenced input: CD4+ T cells from PBMCs.

CDR3 in amino acids: CAWSFRGRKNTQYF. The DNA for the CDR3 is TGTGCCTGGAGTTTTCGGGGGAGGAAGAATACGCAGTATTTT. The V call is TRBV30, the J call TRBJ2-3, with D possibly TRBD2 on 6 matching bases. V lost 2 bases to trimming and J lost 7 bases, with 16 bases between them. The CDR3 totals 14 residues. Germline V CDR1 and CDR2: GTSNPN, SVGIG (reference sequence).